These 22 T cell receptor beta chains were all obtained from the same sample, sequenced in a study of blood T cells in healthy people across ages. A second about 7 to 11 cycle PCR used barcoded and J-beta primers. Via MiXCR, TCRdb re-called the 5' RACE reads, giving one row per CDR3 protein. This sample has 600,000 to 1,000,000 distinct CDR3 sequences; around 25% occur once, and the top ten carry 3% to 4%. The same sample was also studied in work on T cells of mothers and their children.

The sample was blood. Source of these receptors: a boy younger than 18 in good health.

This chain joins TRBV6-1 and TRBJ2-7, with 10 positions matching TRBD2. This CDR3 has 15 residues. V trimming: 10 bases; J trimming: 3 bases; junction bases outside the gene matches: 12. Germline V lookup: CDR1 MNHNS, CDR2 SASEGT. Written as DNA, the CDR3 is TGTGCCACCTTGGTGCTAGCGGGGGAGGGCTACGAGCAGTACTTC. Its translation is CATLVLAGEGYEQYF.

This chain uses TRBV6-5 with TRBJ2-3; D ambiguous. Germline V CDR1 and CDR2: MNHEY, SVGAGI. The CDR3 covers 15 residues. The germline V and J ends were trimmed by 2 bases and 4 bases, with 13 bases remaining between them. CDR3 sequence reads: CASSYVSPEPDTQYF. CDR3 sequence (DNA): TGTGCCAGCAGTTACGTAAGCCCAGAACCAGATACGCAGTATTTT.

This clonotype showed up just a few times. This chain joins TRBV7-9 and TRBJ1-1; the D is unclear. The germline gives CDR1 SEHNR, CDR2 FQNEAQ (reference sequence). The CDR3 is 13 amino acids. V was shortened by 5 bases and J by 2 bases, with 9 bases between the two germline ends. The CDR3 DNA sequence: TGTGCCAGCAGCGATGGACCTAACACTGAAGCTTTCTTT. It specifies CASSDGPNTEAFF.

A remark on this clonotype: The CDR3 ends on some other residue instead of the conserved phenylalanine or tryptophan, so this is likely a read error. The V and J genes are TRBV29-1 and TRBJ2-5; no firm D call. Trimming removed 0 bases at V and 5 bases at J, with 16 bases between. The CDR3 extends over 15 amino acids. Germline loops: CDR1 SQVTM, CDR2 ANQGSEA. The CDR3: CSVEDFSGVGETQYL. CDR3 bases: TGCAGCGTTGAAGATTTCTCGGGTGTGGGGGAGACCCAGTACCTC.

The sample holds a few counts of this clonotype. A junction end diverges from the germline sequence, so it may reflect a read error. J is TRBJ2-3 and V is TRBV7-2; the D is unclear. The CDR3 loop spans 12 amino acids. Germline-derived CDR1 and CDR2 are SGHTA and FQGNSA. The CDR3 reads CAGSSLPDTQYF. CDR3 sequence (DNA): TGTGCCGGCAGCTCCCTCCCCGATACGCAGTATTTT.

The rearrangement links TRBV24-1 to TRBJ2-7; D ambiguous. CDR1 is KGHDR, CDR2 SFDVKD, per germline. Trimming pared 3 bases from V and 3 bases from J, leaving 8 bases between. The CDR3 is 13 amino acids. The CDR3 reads CATSDPDRYEQYF. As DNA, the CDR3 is TGTGCCACCAGTGATCCGGACCGCTACGAGCAGTACTTC.

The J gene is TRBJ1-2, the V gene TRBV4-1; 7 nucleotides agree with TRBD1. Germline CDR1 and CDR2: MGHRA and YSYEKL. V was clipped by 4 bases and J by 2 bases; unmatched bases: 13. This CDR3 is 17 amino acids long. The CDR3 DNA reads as TGCGCCAGCAGCCCTACCCCGGACAGGCCGAAAAACTATGGCTACACCTTC. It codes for CASSPTPDRPKNYGYTF.

The CDR3 DNA follows: TGTGCCAGCAGCTTAGTGGTCCCCTCCTACAATGAGCAGTTCTTC. It yields the protein CASSLVVPSYNEQFF. The chain carries TRBV7-9 and TRBJ2-1; D remains unclear. CDR3 length equals 15 residues. Germline V gene data show CDR1 as SEHNR and CDR2 as FQNEAQ (reference sequence). V lost 1 base and J lost 0, with 7 bases in between.

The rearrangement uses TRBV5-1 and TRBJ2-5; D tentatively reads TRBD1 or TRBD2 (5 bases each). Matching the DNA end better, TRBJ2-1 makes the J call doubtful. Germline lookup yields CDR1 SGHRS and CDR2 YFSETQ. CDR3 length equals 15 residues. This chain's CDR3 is CASSLAGTVSNEQFF. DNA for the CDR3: TGCGCCAGCAGCTTGGCAGGGACGGTATCCAATGAGCAGTTCTTC.

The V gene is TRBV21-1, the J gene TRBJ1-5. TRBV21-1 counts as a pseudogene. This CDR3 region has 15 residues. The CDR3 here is CASSPADNQGRPQHF. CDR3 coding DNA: TGTGCCAGCAGCCCCGCTGACAACCAGGGACGGCCCCAGCATTTT.

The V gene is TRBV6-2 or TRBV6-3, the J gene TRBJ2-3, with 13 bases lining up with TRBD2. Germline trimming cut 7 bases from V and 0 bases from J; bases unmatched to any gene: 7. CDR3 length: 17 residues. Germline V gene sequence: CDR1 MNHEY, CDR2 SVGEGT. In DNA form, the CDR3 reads TGTGCCAGCACCCTCCCGGGACTAGCGGGGAGCACAGATACGCAGTATTTT. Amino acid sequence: CASTLPGLAGSTDTQYF.

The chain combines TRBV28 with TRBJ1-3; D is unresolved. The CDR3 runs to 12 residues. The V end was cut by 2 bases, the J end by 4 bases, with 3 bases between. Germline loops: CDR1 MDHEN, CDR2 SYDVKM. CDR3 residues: CASSLIGNTIYF. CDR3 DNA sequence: TGTGCCAGCAGTTTAATCGGAAACACCATATATTTT.

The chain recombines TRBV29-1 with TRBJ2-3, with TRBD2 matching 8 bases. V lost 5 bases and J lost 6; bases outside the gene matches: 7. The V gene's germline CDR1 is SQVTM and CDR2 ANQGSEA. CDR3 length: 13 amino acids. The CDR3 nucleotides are TGCAGCGTTAGCGGGAGCACCAGGGATACGCAGTATTTT. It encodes CSVSGSTRDTQYF.

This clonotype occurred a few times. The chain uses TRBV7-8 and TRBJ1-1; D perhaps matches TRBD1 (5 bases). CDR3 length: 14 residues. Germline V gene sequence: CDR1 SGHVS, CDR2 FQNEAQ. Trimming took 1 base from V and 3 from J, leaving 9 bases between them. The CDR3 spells CASSLVSGYTEAFF. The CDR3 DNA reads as TGTGCCAGCAGCTTAGTCTCAGGGTACACTGAAGCTTTCTTT.

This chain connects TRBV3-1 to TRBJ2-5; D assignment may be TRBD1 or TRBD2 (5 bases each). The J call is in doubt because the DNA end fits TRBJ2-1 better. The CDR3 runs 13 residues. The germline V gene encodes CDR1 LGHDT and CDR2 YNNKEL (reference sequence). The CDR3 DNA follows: TGTGCCAGCAGCCAAGGGGTCCGGGGCGAGCAGTTCTTC. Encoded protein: CASSQGVRGEQFF.

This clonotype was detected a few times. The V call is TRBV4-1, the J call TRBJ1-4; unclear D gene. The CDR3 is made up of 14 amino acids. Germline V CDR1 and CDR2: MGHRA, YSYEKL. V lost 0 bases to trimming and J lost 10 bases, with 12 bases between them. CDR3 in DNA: TGCGCCAGCAGCCAAGATTCGGCATATGGAAAACTGTTTTTT. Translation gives CASSQDSAYGKLFF.

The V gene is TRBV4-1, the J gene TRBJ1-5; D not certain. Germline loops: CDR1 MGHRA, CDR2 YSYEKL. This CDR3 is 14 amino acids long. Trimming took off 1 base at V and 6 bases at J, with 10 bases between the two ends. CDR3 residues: CASSQGPGSQPQHF. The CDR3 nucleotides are TGCGCCAGCAGCCAAGGGCCCGGCAGTCAGCCCCAGCATTTT.

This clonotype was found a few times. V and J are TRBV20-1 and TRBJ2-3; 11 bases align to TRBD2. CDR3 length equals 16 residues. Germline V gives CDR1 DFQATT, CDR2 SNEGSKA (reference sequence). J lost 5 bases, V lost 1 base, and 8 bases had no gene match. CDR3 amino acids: CSARGLSGGAQDTQYF. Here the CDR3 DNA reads TGCAGTGCTAGAGGCCTTAGCGGGGGGGCCCAAGATACGCAGTATTTT.

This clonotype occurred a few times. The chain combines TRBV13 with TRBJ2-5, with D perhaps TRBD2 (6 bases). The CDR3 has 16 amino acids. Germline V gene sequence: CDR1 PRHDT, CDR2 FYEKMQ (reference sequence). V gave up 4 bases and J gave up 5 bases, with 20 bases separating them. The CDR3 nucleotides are TGTGCCAGCAGCTCCCGCCGGGCGGGGTCTGGGGAGACCCAGTACTTC. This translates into CASSSRRAGSGETQYF.

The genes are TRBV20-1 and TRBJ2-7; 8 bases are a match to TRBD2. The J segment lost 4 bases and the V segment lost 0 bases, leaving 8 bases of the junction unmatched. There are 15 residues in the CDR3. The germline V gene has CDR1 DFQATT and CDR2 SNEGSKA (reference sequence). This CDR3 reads CSARDSGGGRYEQYF. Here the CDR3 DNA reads TGCAGTGCTAGAGATAGTGGCGGGGGGAGATACGAGCAGTACTTC.

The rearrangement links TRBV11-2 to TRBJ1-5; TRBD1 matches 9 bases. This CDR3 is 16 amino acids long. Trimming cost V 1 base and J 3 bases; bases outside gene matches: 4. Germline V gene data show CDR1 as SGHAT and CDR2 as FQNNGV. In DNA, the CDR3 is TGTGCCAGCAGCTTAGGGGACAGGGTGGACAATCAGCCCCAGCATTTT. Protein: CASSLGDRVDNQPQHF.

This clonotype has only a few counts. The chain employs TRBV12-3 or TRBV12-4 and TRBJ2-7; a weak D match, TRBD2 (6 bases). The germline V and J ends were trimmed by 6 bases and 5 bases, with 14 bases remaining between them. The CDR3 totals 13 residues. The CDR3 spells CASSRDGEDEQYF. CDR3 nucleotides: TGTGCCAGCAGCAGGGACGGGGAGGACGAGCAGTACTTC.